A single T cell receptor (beta chain) is shown here with its context. The data derive from a study of regulatory T cells in long-lasting Graves disease. Looked up from germline, CDR1 is WNHNN and CDR2 is SYGVQD (reference sequence). After removal of 3 bases from V and 3 bases from J, the junction contained 9 bases not matched to a gene. CDR3 length equals 16 residues. Time point reported: newly diagnosed GD, antithyroid drugs for less than 3 months. PBMC-extracted RNA yielded the TCR library. It was American Thyroid Association guidelines that determined Graves' disease diagnosis. The authors built TCR beta libraries using iRepertoire HTBI primers and Arm-PCR of CDR3 regions. A single record per CDR3 protein comes from TCRdb applying MiXCR to the multiplex PCR reads. The sample contains a few hundred thousand distinct CDR3 sequences, about 11% of which appear only once. These sequences were also reported in another study, on T cells in Graves' hyperthyroidism and ophthalmopathy. That work adds: Before onset, ophthalmopathy was predicted by the model a median approximately 6.5 months earlier.

The TCR comes from a woman between 18 and 29 years old with Graves disease. The chain couples TRBV10-1 to TRBJ2-3; 7 nucleotides agree with TRBD2. This specimen consisted of peripheral blood mononuclear cells (PBMCs), obtained at new diagnosis, from a patient treated with antithyroid drugs. Here the CDR3 reads CASSDLETGGTDTQYF. DNA for the CDR3: TGCGCCAGCAGTGATTTGGAGACGGGAGGAACAGATACGCAGTATTTT.